This entry lists 20 T cell receptor beta chains sequenced from one sample in a study of T cell responses to AZD1222 COVID-19 vaccine. Method: immunoSEQ multiplex PCR; TCRdb's copy keeps in-frame clones and lacks some. The sample records approximately 60,000 clones, around 75% being singletons. The sequencing here drew on peripheral blood, taken on day 0 of AZD1222 vaccination. These receptors all stem from an adult in good health.

This chain joins TRBV2 and TRBJ1-4; D gene ambiguous. Trimming stripped 1 base from V and 0 bases from J, with 6 bases between. The CDR3 totals 15 residues. Germline V gene sequence: CDR1 SNHLY, CDR2 FYNNEI. The CDR3 nucleotides read TGTGCCAGCAGTGAAGGGGCTGCAACTAATGAAAAACTGTTTTTT. The encoded protein is CASSEGAATNEKLFF.

This chain links TRBV6-5 with TRBJ2-2; 8 bases map to TRBD2. The CDR3 has 15 amino acids. In germline, CDR1 is MNHEY, CDR2 SVGAGI. With V trimmed by 4 bases and J by 0 bases, 1 base remained unmatched. Written as DNA, the CDR3 is TGTGCCAGCAGTTGGCGGGGGGCGAACACCGGGGAGCTGTTTTTT. The encoded protein is CASSWRGANTGELFF.

The chain couples TRBV5-4 to TRBJ2-1, with a tentative D call TRBD1 (6 bases). The germline V gene has CDR1 SGHNT and CDR2 YYREEE (reference sequence). The V end was cut by 4 bases, the J end by 5 bases, with 13 bases between. CDR3 length equals 14 residues. CDR3 region: CASSDPAGDNEQFF. The CDR3 bases are TGTGCCAGCAGCGATCCCGCAGGGGACAATGAGCAGTTCTTC.

The chain joins TRBV27 to TRBJ1-1, with D perhaps TRBD1 (5 bases). Germline lookup yields CDR1 MNHEY and CDR2 SMNVEV (reference sequence). This CDR3 is 15 amino acids long. Trimming removed 6 bases from V and 5 bases from J, with 19 bases in between. The CDR3: CASRPPGGWTTEAFF. In DNA, the CDR3 is TGTGCCAGCAGGCCGCCGGGGGGATGGACGACTGAAGCTTTCTTT.

At least ten counts were recorded for this clone. The chain employs TRBV12-3 or TRBV12-4 and TRBJ1-4; D gene uncertain. The CDR3 loop spans 12 amino acids. The V gene lost 3 bases and the J gene lost 10 bases, with 9 bases spanning the gap. The CDR3, as DNA: TGTGCCAGCAGTTTCTTACAGTCAAAACTGTTTTTT. Amino acid sequence: CASSFLQSKLFF.

This clone was observed once. This rearrangement joins TRBV28 to TRBJ1-2, with no clear D. V was trimmed by 3 bases and J by 4 bases, leaving 12 bases between them. The CDR3 is 14 amino acids. Germline lookup yields CDR1 MDHEN and CDR2 SYDVKM. CDR3 sequence (DNA): TGTGCCAGCAGTTTCGCCGGAGGCTCCTATGGCTACACCTTC. The encoded protein is CASSFAGGSYGYTF.

Only one count was recorded for this clone. This rearrangement joins TRBV10-3 to TRBJ1-1; TRBD1 matches 7 bases. The germline gives CDR1 ENHRY, CDR2 SYGVKD. The ends lost 5 bases at V and 0 bases at J; junction bases unmatched: 6. This CDR3 is 15 amino acids long. The CDR3 coding sequence is TGTGCCATCAGTCCCAAACAGGGGATGAACACTGAAGCTTTCTTT. Protein: CAISPKQGMNTEAFF.

The chain combines TRBV7-3 with TRBJ1-1; D possibly corresponds to TRBD1 (6 bases). CDR1 SGHTA and CDR2 FQGTGA come from the germline V gene. This CDR3 is built from 16 residues. Trimming left V 2 bases short and J 0 bases short, with 13 bases between. Written as DNA, the CDR3 is TGTGCCAGCAGCTTACAAGGGGGGCGTATGAACACTGAAGCTTTCTTT. Translating gives CASSLQGGRMNTEAFF.

The rearrangement joins TRBV7-9 to TRBJ1-1; D may be TRBD1 (5 bases). CDR1 SEHNR and CDR2 FQNEAQ come from the germline V gene (reference sequence). V lost 6 bases and J 8 bases, leaving 16 bases between the germline ends. The CDR3 loop spans 13 amino acids. CDR3 nucleotides: TGTGCCAGCAGTCGTCCCGGGACGGGGGAAGCTTTCTTT. Protein product: CASSRPGTGEAFF.

This CDR3 is CASSALAAEQYF. The CDR3 nucleotides read TGTGCCAGCAGCGCACTAGCCGCCGAGCAGTACTTC. This chain joins TRBV5-6 and TRBJ2-7, with TRBD2 as a possible D gene (6 bases). The germline gives CDR1 SGHDT, CDR2 YYEEEE. The CDR3 has 12 residues. V lost 4 bases to trimming and J lost 6 bases, with 11 bases between them. Complete variable domain (other parts from reference TRBV5-6 and TRBJ2-7): DAGVTQSPTHLIKTRGQQVTLRCSPKSGHDTVSWYQQALGQGPQFIFQYYEEEERQRGNFPDRFSGHQFPNYSSELNVNALLLGDSALYLCASSALAAEQYFGPGTRLTVT.

The chain uses TRBV7-9 and TRBJ2-7, with a possible D match to TRBD1 (6 bases). V dropped 5 bases and J dropped 0 bases, with 14 bases sitting between them. Germline CDR1 is SEHNR and CDR2 is FQNEAQ (reference sequence). CDR3 length: 15 residues. This CDR3 reads CASSPKGQPSYEQYF. The CDR3 DNA follows: TGTGCCAGCAGCCCTAAAGGACAGCCCTCCTACGAGCAGTACTTC.

The rearrangement joins TRBV5-4 to TRBJ1-6; maybe TRBD1 (5 bases). Trimming took off 4 bases at V and 10 bases at J, with 15 bases between the two ends. The germline gives CDR1 SGHNT, CDR2 YYREEE (reference sequence). The CDR3 extends over 14 amino acids. The CDR3 DNA follows: TGTGCCAGCAGCAGGGGCCAAATTGGCTCACCCCTCCACTTT. It encodes CASSRGQIGSPLHF.

The rearrangement links TRBV29-1 to TRBJ1-1; weak D call: TRBD1 (6 bases). The CDR3 sequence is 13 residues long. The germline gives CDR1 SQVTM, CDR2 ANQGSEA. The V end lost 6 bases, the J end lost 5 bases, and 16 bases lay between the germline ends. CDR3 residues: CSVHGQWGTEAFF. CDR3 DNA: TGCAGCGTCCATGGACAGTGGGGGACTGAAGCTTTCTTT.

The chain uses TRBV6-5 and TRBJ1-2; D is possibly TRBD1 (6 bases). Germline V gene sequence: CDR1 MNHEY, CDR2 SVGAGI. This CDR3 comprises 12 residues. V lost 7 bases and J lost 8, with 14 bases in between. The CDR3, as DNA: TGTGCCAGCATGGGGGGCAATTGGGGCTACACCTTC. This translates into CASMGGNWGYTF.

The CDR3 reads CASSLTWPPGTGELFF. In DNA form, the CDR3 reads TGTGCCAGCAGCTTAACTTGGCCACCGGGGACCGGGGAGCTGTTTTTT. The gene calls are TRBV11-3 and TRBJ2-2; D is possibly TRBD2 (5 bases). Germline assignment: CDR1 SGHNT and CDR2 YENEEA. V was pared by 2 bases and J by 5 bases, with 15 bases between. CDR3 length equals 16 residues.

V is TRBV29-1 and J is TRBJ1-6, with D possibly being TRBD1 (5 bases). The germline V gene has CDR1 SQVTM and CDR2 ANQGSEA. V gave up 6 bases and J gave up 7 bases, with 13 bases separating them. The CDR3 totals 13 residues. CDR3 residues: CSVQASRNSPLHF. The CDR3 DNA sequence: TGCAGCGTACAGGCCTCTCGAAATTCACCCCTCCACTTT. Full variable domain (remainder filled in from reference TRBV29-1 and TRBJ1-6): SAVISQKPSRDICQRGTSLTIQCQVDSQVTMMFWYRQQPGQSLTLIATANQGSEATYESGFVIDKFPISRPNLTFSTLTVSNMSPEDSSIYLCSVQASRNSPLHFGNGTRLTVT.

The chain is built from TRBV5-1 and TRBJ1-6; no firm D call. The CDR3 contains 12 residues. V lost 2 bases, J lost 7 bases, and 4 bases lay in between. CDR1 is SGHRS and CDR2 is YFSETQ in the germline V gene. In DNA, the CDR3 is TGCGCCAGCAGCTTAGTGAATTCACCCCTCCACTTT. Amino acid sequence: CASSLVNSPLHF.

The chain links TRBV3-1 (or the pseudogene TRBV3-2) to TRBJ2-3; 10 bases are shared with TRBD1. Germline V lookup: CDR1 LGHDT, CDR2 YNNKEL (reference sequence). The CDR3 is 14 residues long. V shed 4 bases and J 10 bases; nucleotides not matched to a gene: 8. The CDR3 spells CASSPPGQGGAQYF. In DNA form, the CDR3 reads TGTGCCAGCAGCCCGCCCGGACAGGGGGGCGCGCAGTATTTT.

The J gene is TRBJ1-2, the V gene TRBV25-1; D is ambiguous. The germline V gene has CDR1 MGHDK and CDR2 SYGVNS. The CDR3 is made up of 14 amino acids. The ends were cut back, 5 bases at V and 3 bases at J, with 13 bases in the middle. In nucleotides, the CDR3 is TGTGCCAGCAGTCCCAATCTTCGAGACTATGGCTACACCTTC. Its protein is CASSPNLRDYGYTF.

This clone was recorded a few times. V and J are TRBV6-6 and TRBJ1-5; D unclear. CDR1 and CDR2 from the germline V gene are MNHNY and SVGAGI (reference sequence). This CDR3 comprises 11 residues. Trimming left V 6 bases short and J 6 bases short, with 6 bases between. The DNA of the CDR3 is TGTGCCAGCAGCCCCGGTCAGCCCCAGCATTTT. It specifies CASSPGQPQHF.